One sample yielded the 24 T cell receptor beta chains listed below, sequenced in a study of shared clonotypes between healthy human individuals. Profiling relied on immunoSEQ multiplex PCR, and the TCRdb table lists in-frame clones only, not all of them. The sample includes a few million clones, around 93% of them seen just once. Input material: naive CD4+ T cells from PBMCs. The subset here: CD45RA+ positively selected. The receptors derive from a man aged 18 to 29 in good health. Some clones in this sample may be carry-over from other donors' samples.

The chain couples TRBV5-6 to TRBJ2-2; D gene unclear. The germline V gene has CDR1 SGHDT and CDR2 YYEEEE. The CDR3 runs 15 residues. Between the trimmed V and J ends, which lost 0 bases and 3 bases, there was a span of 9 bases. The CDR3 loop is CASSLAVRYTGELFF. CDR3 nucleotide sequence: TGTGCCAGCAGCTTGGCTGTGAGGTACACCGGGGAGCTGTTTTTT.

This clone was observed once. The chain joins TRBV5-4 to TRBJ2-7; 9 bases align to TRBD1. The germline V gene has CDR1 SGHNT and CDR2 YYREEE (reference sequence). There are 16 residues in the CDR3. J gave up 0 bases and V 4 bases, and 8 bases lay outside the gene matches. CDR3 protein: CASSTKGTGNSYEQYF. CDR3 DNA sequence: TGTGCCAGCAGCACGAAGGGGACAGGGAACTCCTACGAGCAGTACTTC.

This chain joins TRBV28 and TRBJ1-1; D perhaps matches TRBD1 (5 bases). Trimming shortened V by 6 bases and J by 4 bases, and 15 bases separated the two germline ends. Germline CDR1 and CDR2: MDHEN and SYDVKM. The length of the CDR3 is 14 residues. This chain's CDR3 is CASSSPGRGTEAFF. The CDR3 DNA follows: TGTGCCAGCAGCTCTCCGGGGCGAGGCACTGAAGCTTTCTTT.

The chain combines TRBV7-3 with TRBJ2-2, with D possibly TRBD1 on 6 matching bases. Per germline, CDR1 SGHTA and CDR2 FQGTGA. This CDR3 spans 14 amino acids. V was trimmed by 5 bases and J by 4 bases, leaving 11 bases between them. CDR3 sequence reads: CASSQGSTTGELFF. CDR3 nucleotide sequence: TGTGCCAGCAGCCAGGGGTCCACCACCGGGGAGCTGTTTTTT.

V is TRBV5-5 and J is TRBJ2-2; 12 bases are a match to TRBD2. CDR3 length: 16 residues. The ends lost 4 bases at V and 3 bases at J; junction bases unmatched: 4. The germline V gene has CDR1 SGHKS and CDR2 YYEKEE (reference sequence). The CDR3 coding sequence is TGTGCCAGCAGCCATGGGACTAGCGGGTACACCGGGGAGCTGTTTTTT. Translation: CASSHGTSGYTGELFF.

V is TRBV7-2 and J is TRBJ1-1; D may be TRBD1 (6 bases). The CDR3 consists of 14 residues. The V gene's germline CDR1 is SGHTA and CDR2 FQGNSA. Trimming removed 2 bases at V and 4 bases at J, with 11 bases between. As DNA, the CDR3 is TGTGCCAGCAGCTTAACAGGGTCGGCCACTGAAGCTTTCTTT. The encoded protein is CASSLTGSATEAFF.

The gene calls are TRBV11-1 and TRBJ2-7; 8 bases are a match to TRBD1. Trimming took 5 bases from V and 5 from J; bases not matched to a gene: 8. Germline assignment: CDR1 SGHAT and CDR2 FQDESV (reference sequence). The CDR3 sequence is 14 residues long. This CDR3 is CASSPGTGGNEQYF. For the CDR3, the DNA is TGTGCCAGCAGCCCCGGGACAGGCGGTAACGAGCAGTACTTC. The variable domain in full, with the rest retrieved from reference TRBV11-1 and TRBJ2-7, is EAEVAQSPRYKITEKSQAVAFWCDPISGHATLYWYRQILGQGPELLVQFQDESVVDDSQLPKDRFSAERLKGVDSTLKIQPAELGDSAMYLCASSPGTGGNEQYFGPGTRLTVT.

This clone was counted a few times. A junction boundary mismatches the germline segment, possibly from a read error. The CDR3 DNA is TGCAGCGTTGGATACGAATATAGCGATCAGCCCCAGCATTTT. Encoded protein: CSVGYEYSDQPQHF. The V call is TRBV29-1, the J call TRBJ1-5, with D unresolved. Germline V gene data show CDR1 as SQVTM and CDR2 as ANQGSEA. The length of the CDR3 is 14 residues.

This chain uses TRBV6-1 with TRBJ2-1, with 10 bases identical to TRBD2. Germline assignment: CDR1 MNHNS and CDR2 SASEGT. Trimming at V came to 0 bases and at J to 9 bases, leaving 8 bases not matched to a gene. There are 16 residues in the CDR3. CDR3 DNA sequence: TGTGCCAGCAGTGAAGCCCGGGCTAGCGGGAGATTTGAGCAGTTCTTC. Protein sequence: CASSEARASGRFEQFF.

As regards this clone: Additional DNA sequences in this sample encode the identical CDR3. This chain connects TRBV5-1 to TRBJ2-1, with TRBD2 matching over 10 bases. Germline V CDR1 and CDR2: SGHRS, YFSETQ. This CDR3 has 15 amino acids. V was pared by 2 bases and J by 7 bases, with 6 bases of the junction left unmatched. The CDR3 here is CASSFLAGARNEQFF. The DNA of the CDR3 is TGCGCCAGCAGCTTCCTAGCGGGAGCAAGGAATGAGCAGTTCTTC.

The V and J genes are TRBV11-2 and TRBJ2-7, with 7 nucleotides matching TRBD1. The CDR3 is made up of 14 amino acids. Looked up from germline, CDR1 is SGHAT and CDR2 is FQNNGV. After removal of 5 bases from V and 5 bases from J, the junction contained 9 bases not matched to a gene. The CDR3 sequence is CASSRRQGRNEQYF. In DNA form, the CDR3 reads TGTGCCAGCAGCCGCAGACAGGGACGGAACGAGCAGTACTTC.

As regards this clone: The sample contains more than one DNA sequence encoding this CDR3. The rearrangement joins TRBV28 to TRBJ1-2, with D hard to call. CDR3 length equals 12 residues. Between the trimmed V and J ends, which lost 6 bases and 4 bases, there was a span of 9 bases. Per the germline V gene, CDR1 is MDHEN and CDR2 is SYDVKM. In nucleotides, the CDR3 is TGTGCCAGCAGCCCTCGGGTCTATGGCTACACCTTC. The encoded protein is CASSPRVYGYTF.

The V call is TRBV4-1, the J call TRBJ2-5; 7 bases line up with TRBD2. V lost 3 bases, J lost 7 bases, and 11 bases stayed unmatched. Germline loops: CDR1 MGHRA, CDR2 YSYEKL. This CDR3 contains 15 residues. CDR3 DNA sequence: TGCGCCAGCAGCCAGGGAGAGTGGGGGGAGGGGACCCAGTACTTC. Translated, it gives CASSQGEWGEGTQYF.

For this clone: Distinct nucleotide sequences in the sample also encode this CDR3. The CDR3 loop is CASSLSGTYNEQFF. CDR3 DNA: TGCGCCAGCAGCTTGTCCGGAACCTACAATGAGCAGTTCTTC. The chain employs TRBV5-1 and TRBJ2-1; D call uncertain. The CDR3 runs to 14 residues. The V gene lost 1 base and the J gene lost 2 bases, with 7 bases spanning the gap. The V gene's germline CDR1 is SGHRS and CDR2 YFSETQ.

The count of this clone is one. This chain links TRBV10-3 with TRBJ2-7; weak D call: TRBD2 (5 bases). Germline CDR1 ENHRY, CDR2 SYGVKD. The V end lost 10 bases, the J end lost 7 bases, and 20 bases lay between the germline ends. The length of the CDR3 is 13 residues. The CDR3 region has the DNA TGTGCCACAAGAGCGGAAACCTCGTGGGAGCAGTACTTC. Its protein is CATRAETSWEQYF.

This chain uses TRBV5-8 with TRBJ1-3; D not resolved. Germline V gives CDR1 SGHTS, CDR2 YDEGEE. This CDR3 spans 16 amino acids. V was trimmed by 2 bases and J by 0 bases, leaving 12 bases between them. The CDR3 reads CASSFGGRPSGNTIYF. Here the CDR3 DNA reads TGTGCCAGCAGCTTCGGCGGCAGGCCCTCTGGAAACACCATATATTTT.

Comment on this clone: The junction does not match germline at one end; this may be a read error. The chain has TRBV7-3 and TRBJ2-1; possibly TRBD1 or TRBD2 for D (5 bases each). CDR1 is SGHTA and CDR2 is FQGTGA in the germline V gene. The CDR3 is 16 amino acids. In nucleotides, the CDR3 is TGTGCCAGCAGCCTAACCGGGACCGCTTCCTACAATGAGCAGTTCTTC. Protein: CASSLTGTASYNEQFF.

The chain links TRBV28 to TRBJ2-2; no reliable D call. The CDR3 consists of 15 residues. CDR1 is MDHEN and CDR2 is SYDVKM in the germline V gene. V was clipped by 2 bases and J by 7 bases, with 14 bases between them. The CDR3 protein is CASSLTDQVVGELFF. The CDR3 bases are TGTGCCAGCAGTTTAACAGACCAGGTGGTCGGGGAGCTGTTTTTT.

The V call is TRBV19, the J call TRBJ2-7; 7 bases match TRBD2. After removal of 5 bases from V and 2 bases from J, the junction contained 9 bases not matched to a gene. The CDR3 length is 15 residues. Germline V gene lookup returns CDR1 LNHDA and CDR2 SQIVND (reference sequence). CDR3 coding DNA: TGTGCCAGTAGTGGGGGGGGACCCCCGACCTACGAGCAGTACTTC. Its translation: CASSGGGPPTYEQYF.

The rearrangement uses TRBV7-9 and TRBJ1-1; a possible D gene is TRBD1 (5 bases). Trimming cost V 5 bases and J 4 bases, with 17 bases left between them. This CDR3 is 15 amino acids long. The germline gives CDR1 SEHNR, CDR2 FQNEAQ (reference sequence). CDR3 sequence reads: CASSPLLATATEAFF. In DNA form, the CDR3 reads TGTGCCAGCAGCCCCCTCCTCGCGACAGCCACTGAAGCTTTCTTT.

The chain joins TRBV6-5 to TRBJ1-2; D is uncertain. Per germline, CDR1 MNHEY and CDR2 SVGAGI. Trimming left V 11 bases short and J 7 bases short, with 17 bases between. The CDR3 sequence is 12 residues long. CDR3 amino acids: CASHGGGGGYTF. CDR3 sequence (DNA): TGTGCCTCCCATGGAGGTGGAGGTGGCTACACCTTC.

This chain connects TRBV7-2 to TRBJ2-3; 7 nucleotides line up with TRBD2. Unmatched junction bases numbered 6, after V lost 3 bases and J lost 0 bases. Germline CDR1 is SGHTA and CDR2 is FQGNSA. The CDR3 contains 16 residues. CDR3 region: CASSFQAGLSTDTQYF. The CDR3 region has the DNA TGTGCCAGCAGCTTTCAAGCGGGATTAAGCACAGATACGCAGTATTTT.

The chain employs TRBV7-3 and TRBJ2-3; 8 positions match TRBD2. The CDR3 runs to 15 residues. Trimming cost V 3 bases and J 4 bases; bases outside gene matches: 6. Germline CDR1 and CDR2: SGHTA and FQGTGA. The CDR3 sequence is CASSFKAGVSDTQYF. Written as DNA, the CDR3 is TGTGCCAGCAGCTTTAAAGCGGGAGTATCAGATACGCAGTATTTT. The full variable domain, rest sourced from reference TRBV7-3 and TRBJ2-3, is GAGVSQTPSNKVTEKGKYVELRCDPISGHTALYWYRQSLGQGPEFLIYFQGTGAADDSGLPNDRFFAVRPEGSVSTLKIQRTERGDSAVYLCASSFKAGVSDTQYFGPGTRLTVL.

The chain recombines TRBV7-2 with TRBJ2-4; no definite D call. Trimming removed 6 bases at V and 0 bases at J, with 9 bases between. The CDR3 is 14 amino acids. Germline V gene data show CDR1 as SGHTA and CDR2 as FQGNSA. CDR3 region: CASRSTVAKNIQYF. The DNA for the CDR3 is TGTGCCAGCAGAAGTACCGTAGCCAAAAACATTCAGTACTTC. The full variable domain, its missing parts supplied by reference TRBV7-2 and TRBJ2-4, is GAGVSQSPSNKVTEKGKDVELRCDPISGHTALYWYRQSLGQGLEFLIYFQGNSAPDKSGLPSDRFSAERTGGSVSTLTIQRTQQEDSAVYLCASRSTVAKNIQYFGAGTRLSVL.